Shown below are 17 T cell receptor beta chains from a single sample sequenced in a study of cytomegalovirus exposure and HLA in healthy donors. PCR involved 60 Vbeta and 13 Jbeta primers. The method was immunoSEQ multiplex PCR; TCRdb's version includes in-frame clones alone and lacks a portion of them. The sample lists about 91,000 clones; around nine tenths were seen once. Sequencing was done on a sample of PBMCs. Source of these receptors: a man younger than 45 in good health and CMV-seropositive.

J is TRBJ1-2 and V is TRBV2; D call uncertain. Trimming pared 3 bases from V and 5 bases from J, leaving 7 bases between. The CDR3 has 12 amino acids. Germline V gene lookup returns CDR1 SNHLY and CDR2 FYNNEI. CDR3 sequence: CASSDVSYGYTF. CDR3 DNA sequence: TGTGCCAGCAGTGACGTCAGTTATGGCTACACCTTC.

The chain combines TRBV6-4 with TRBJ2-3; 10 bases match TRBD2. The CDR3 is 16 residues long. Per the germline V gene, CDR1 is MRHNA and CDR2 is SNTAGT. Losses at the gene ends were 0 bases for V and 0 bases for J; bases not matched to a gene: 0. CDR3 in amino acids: CASSDSTSGSTDTQYF. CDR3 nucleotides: TGTGCCAGCAGTGACTCGACTAGCGGGAGCACAGATACGCAGTATTTT.

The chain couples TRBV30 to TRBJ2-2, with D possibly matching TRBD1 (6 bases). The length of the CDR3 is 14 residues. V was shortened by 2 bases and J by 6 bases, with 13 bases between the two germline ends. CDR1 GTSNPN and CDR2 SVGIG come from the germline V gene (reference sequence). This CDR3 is CAWSRSGVAGELFF. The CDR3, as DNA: TGTGCCTGGAGTAGGTCAGGGGTAGCCGGGGAGCTGTTTTTT.

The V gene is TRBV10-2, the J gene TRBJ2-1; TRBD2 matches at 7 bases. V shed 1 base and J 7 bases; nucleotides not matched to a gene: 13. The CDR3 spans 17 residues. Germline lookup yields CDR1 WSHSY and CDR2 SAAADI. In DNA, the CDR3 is TGCGCCAGCAGTGAGTTCGGACTAGAGTCAGCGGCGAATGAGCAGTTCTTC. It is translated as CASSEFGLESAANEQFF.

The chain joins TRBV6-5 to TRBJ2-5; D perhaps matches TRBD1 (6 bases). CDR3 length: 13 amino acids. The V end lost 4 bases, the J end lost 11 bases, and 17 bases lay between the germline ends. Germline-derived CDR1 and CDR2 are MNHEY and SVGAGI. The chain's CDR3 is CASSSLMGAEQYF. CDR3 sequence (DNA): TGTGCCAGCAGTTCACTCATGGGGGCAGAGCAGTACTTC.

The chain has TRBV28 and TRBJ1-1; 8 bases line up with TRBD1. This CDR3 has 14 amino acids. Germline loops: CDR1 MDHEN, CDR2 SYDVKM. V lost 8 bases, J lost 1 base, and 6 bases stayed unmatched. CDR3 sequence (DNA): TGTGCCAGCGATCAAGGACAGGGGAACACTGAAGCTTTCTTT. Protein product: CASDQGQGNTEAFF.

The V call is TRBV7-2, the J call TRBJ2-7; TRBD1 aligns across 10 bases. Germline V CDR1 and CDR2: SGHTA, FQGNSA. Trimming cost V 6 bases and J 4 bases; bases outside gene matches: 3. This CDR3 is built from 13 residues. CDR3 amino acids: CASRWTGGYEQYF. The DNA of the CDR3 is TGTGCCAGCAGGTGGACAGGGGGGTACGAGCAGTACTTC.

CDR3 region: CASSRQGVFMGQPQHF. Here the CDR3 DNA reads TGTGCCAGCAGCCGACAGGGTGTATTCATGGGACAGCCCCAGCATTTT. This sequence joins TRBV7-8 and TRBJ1-5, with 7 nucleotides matching TRBD1. The CDR3 has 16 amino acids. Germline-derived CDR1 and CDR2 are SGHVS and FQNEAQ. J gave up 7 bases and V 5 bases, and 14 bases lay outside the gene matches.

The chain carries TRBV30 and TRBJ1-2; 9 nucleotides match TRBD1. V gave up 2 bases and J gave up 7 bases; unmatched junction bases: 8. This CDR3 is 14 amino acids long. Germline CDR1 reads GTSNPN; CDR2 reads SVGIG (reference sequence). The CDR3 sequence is CAWSPPTGGRGYTF. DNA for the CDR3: TGTGCCTGGAGTCCTCCGACAGGGGGACGTGGCTACACCTTC.

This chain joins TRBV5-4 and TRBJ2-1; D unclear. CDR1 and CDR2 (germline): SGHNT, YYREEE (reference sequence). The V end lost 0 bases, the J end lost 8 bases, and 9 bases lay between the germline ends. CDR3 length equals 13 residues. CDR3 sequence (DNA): TGTGCCAGCAGCTTGGATACCAGGCATGAGCAGTTCTTC. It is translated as CASSLDTRHEQFF.

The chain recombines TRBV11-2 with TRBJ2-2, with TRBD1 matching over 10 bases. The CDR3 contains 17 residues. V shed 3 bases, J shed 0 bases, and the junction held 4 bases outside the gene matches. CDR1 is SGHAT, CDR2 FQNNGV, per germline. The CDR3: CASSFPGTGANTGELFF. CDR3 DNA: TGTGCCAGCAGCTTCCCTGGGACAGGGGCGAACACCGGGGAGCTGTTTTTT.

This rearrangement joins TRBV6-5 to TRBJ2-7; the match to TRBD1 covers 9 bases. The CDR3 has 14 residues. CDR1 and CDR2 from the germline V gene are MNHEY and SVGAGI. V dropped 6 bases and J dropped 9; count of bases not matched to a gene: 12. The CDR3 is CASRRTGGGRGQYF. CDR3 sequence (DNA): TGTGCCAGCAGGAGAACAGGGGGCGGCCGTGGGCAGTACTTC.

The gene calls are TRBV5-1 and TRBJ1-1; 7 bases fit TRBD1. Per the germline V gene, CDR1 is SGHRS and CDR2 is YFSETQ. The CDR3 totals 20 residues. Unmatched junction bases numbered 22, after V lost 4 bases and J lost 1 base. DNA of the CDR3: TGCGCCAGCAGCCCTGGAGTGGGACAGAAGCCGTGGAGTTGGAACACTGAAGCTTTCTTT. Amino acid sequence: CASSPGVGQKPWSWNTEAFF.

The CDR3 protein is CASSPNEKTYEQYF. CDR3 sequence (DNA): TGTGCCAGCAGCCCCAACGAGAAAACCTACGAGCAGTACTTC. The chain is built from TRBV27 and TRBJ2-7; D not resolved. Per the germline V gene, CDR1 is MNHEY and CDR2 is SMNVEV (reference sequence). The V end lost 6 bases, the J end lost 2 bases, and 14 bases lay between the germline ends. The CDR3 runs 14 residues.

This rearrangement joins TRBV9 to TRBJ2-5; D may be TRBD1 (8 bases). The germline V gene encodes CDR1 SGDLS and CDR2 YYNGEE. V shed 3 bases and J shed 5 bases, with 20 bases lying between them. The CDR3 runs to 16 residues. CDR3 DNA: TGTGCCAGCAGCGCCCAGACAGGGGAGGGGTCGGAGACCCAGTACTTC. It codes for CASSAQTGEGSETQYF. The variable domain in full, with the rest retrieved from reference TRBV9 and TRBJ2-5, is DSGVTQTPKHLITATGQRVTLRCSPRSGDLSVYWYQQSLDQGLQFLIQYYNGEERAKGNILERFSAQQFPDLHSELNLSSLELGDSALYFCASSAQTGEGSETQYFGPGTRLLVL.

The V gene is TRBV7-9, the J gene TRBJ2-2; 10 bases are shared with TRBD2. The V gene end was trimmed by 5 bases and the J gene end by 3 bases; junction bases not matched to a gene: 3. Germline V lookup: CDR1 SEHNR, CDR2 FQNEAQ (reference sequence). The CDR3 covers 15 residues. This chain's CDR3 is CASSPAGGYTGELFF. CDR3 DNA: TGTGCCAGCAGCCCAGCGGGAGGGTACACCGGGGAGCTGTTTTTT.

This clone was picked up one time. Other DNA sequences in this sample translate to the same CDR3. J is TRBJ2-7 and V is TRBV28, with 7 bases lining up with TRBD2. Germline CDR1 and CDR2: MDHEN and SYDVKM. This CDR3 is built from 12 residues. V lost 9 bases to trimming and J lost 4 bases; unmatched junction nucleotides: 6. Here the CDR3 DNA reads TGTGCCAGTTCTAGCGGCCCTTACGAGCAGTACTTC. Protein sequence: CASSSGPYEQYF.